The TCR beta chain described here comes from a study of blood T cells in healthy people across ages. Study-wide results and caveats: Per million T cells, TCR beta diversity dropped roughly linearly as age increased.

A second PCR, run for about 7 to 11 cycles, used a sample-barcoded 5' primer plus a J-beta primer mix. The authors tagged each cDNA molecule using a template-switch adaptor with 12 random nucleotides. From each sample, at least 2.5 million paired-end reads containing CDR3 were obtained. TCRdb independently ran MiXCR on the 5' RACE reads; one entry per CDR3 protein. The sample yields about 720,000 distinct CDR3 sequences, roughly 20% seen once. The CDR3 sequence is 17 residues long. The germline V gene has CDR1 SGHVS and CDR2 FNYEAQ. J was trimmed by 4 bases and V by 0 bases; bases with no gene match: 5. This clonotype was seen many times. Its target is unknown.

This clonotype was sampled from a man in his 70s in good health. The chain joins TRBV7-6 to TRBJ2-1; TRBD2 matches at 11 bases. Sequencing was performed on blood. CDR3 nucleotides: TGTGCCAGCAGCTTAGCCCCCCTAGCGGGAGGTTACAATGAGCAGTTCTTC. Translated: CASSLAPLAGGYNEQFF. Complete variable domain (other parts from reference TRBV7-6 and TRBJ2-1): GAGVSQSPRYKVTKRGQDVALRCDPISGHVSLYWYRQALGQGPEFLTYFNYEAQQDKSGLPNDRFSAERPEGSISTLTIQRTEQRDSAMYRCASSLAPLAGGYNEQFFGPGTRLTVL.